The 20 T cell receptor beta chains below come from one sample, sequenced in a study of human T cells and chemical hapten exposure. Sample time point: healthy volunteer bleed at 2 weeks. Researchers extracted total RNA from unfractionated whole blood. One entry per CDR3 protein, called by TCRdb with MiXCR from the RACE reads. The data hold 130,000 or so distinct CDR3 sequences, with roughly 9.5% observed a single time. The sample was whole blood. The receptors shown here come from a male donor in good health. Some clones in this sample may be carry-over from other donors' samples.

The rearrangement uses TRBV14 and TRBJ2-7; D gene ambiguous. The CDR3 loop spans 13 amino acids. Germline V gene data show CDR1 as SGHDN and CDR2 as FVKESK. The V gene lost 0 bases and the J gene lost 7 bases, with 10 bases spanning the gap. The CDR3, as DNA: TGTGCCAGCAGCCAAGATGTATCGGTTGAGCAGTACTTC. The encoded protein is CASSQDVSVEQYF.

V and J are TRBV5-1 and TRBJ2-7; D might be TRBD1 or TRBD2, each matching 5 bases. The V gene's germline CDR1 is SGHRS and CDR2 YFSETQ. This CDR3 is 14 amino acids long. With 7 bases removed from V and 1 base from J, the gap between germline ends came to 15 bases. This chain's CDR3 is CASGRDGSSYEQYF. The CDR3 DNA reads TGCGCCAGCGGCAGGGACGGCTCTTCCTACGAGCAGTACTTC. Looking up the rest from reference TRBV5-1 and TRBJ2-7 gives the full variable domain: KAGVTQTPRYLIKTRGQQVTLSCSPISGHRSVSWYQQTPGQGLQFLFEYFSETQRNKGNFPGRFSGRQFSNSRSEMNVSTLELGDSALYLCASGRDGSSYEQYFGPGTRLTVT.

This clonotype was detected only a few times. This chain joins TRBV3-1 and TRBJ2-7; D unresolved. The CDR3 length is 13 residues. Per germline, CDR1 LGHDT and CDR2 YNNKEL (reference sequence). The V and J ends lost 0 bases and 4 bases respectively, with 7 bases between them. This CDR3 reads CASSQDTLYEQYF. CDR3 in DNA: TGTGCCAGCAGCCAAGACACCCTGTACGAGCAGTACTTC.

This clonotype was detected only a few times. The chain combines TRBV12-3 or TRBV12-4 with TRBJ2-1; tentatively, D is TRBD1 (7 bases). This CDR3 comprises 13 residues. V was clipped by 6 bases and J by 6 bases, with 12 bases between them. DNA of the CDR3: TGTGCCAGCAGCGGGGGACAGACCAATGAGCAGTTCTTC. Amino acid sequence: CASSGGQTNEQFF.

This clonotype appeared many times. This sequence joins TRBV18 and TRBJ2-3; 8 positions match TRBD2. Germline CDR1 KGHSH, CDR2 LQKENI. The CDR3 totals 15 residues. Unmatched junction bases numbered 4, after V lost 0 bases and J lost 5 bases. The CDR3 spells CASSPPMRGEDTQYF. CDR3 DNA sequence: TGTGCCAGCTCACCACCGATGCGGGGGGAAGATACGCAGTATTTT.

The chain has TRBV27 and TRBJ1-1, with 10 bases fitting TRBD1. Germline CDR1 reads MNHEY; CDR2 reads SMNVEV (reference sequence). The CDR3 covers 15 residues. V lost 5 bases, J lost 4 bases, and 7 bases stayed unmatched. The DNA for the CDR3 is TGTGCCAGCAGTCTCAAAGGACAGGGGGGCACTGAAGCTTTCTTT. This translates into CASSLKGQGGTEAFF.

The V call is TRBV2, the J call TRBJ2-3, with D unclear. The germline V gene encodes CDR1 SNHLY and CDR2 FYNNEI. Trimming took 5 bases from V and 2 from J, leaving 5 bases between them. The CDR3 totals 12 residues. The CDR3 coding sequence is TGTGCCAGCAGTTACGACACAGATACGCAGTATTTT. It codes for CASSYDTDTQYF.

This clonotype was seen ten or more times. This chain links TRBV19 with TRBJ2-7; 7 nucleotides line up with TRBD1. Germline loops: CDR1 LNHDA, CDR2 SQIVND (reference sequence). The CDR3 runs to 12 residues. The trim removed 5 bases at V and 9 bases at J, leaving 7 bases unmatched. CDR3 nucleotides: TGTGCCAGTAGTCCGGGGACAGCGCCGCAGTACTTC. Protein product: CASSPGTAPQYF. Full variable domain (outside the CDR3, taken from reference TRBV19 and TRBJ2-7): DGGITQSPKYLFRKEGQNVTLSCEQNLNHDAMYWYRQDPGQGLRLIYYSQIVNDFQKGDIAEGYSVSREKKESFPLTVTSAQKNPTAFYLCASSPGTAPQYFGPGTRLTVT.

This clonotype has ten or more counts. In DNA form, the CDR3 reads TGTGCCAGCAGGGGGACAACTATAGCCAAAAACATTCAGTACTTC. This gives the protein CASRGTTIAKNIQYF. This chain joins TRBV6-5 and TRBJ2-4, with a possible D match to TRBD1 (6 bases). The V end was cut by 6 bases, the J end by 0 bases, with 12 bases between. The CDR3 spans 15 residues. Germline V gene sequence: CDR1 MNHEY, CDR2 SVGAGI.

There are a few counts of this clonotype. The CDR3 DNA is TGTGCCAGCAGTTCGTCGACAGCGACGAACACTGAAGCTTTCTTT. Its translation is CASSSSTATNTEAFF. The V call is TRBV2, the J call TRBJ1-1; the D gene is possibly TRBD1 (5 bases). The V end lost 5 bases, the J end lost 1 base, and 14 bases lay between the germline ends. The length of the CDR3 is 15 residues. Germline V gene data show CDR1 as SNHLY and CDR2 as FYNNEI.

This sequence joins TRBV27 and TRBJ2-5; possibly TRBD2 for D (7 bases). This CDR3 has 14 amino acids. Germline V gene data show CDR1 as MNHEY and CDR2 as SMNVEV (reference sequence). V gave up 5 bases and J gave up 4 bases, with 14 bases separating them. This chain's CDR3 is CASSRGGNGETQYF. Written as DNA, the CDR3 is TGTGCCAGCAGTAGGGGGGGGAATGGAGAGACCCAGTACTTC.

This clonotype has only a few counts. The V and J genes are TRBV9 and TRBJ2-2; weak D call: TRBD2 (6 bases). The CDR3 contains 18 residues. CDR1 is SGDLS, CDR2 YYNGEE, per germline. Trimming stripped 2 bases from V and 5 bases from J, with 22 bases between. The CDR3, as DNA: TGTGCCAGCAGCGTTTTGCCCCCGGGCGGGGCGGATACCGGGGAGCTGTTTTTT. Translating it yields CASSVLPPGGADTGELFF.

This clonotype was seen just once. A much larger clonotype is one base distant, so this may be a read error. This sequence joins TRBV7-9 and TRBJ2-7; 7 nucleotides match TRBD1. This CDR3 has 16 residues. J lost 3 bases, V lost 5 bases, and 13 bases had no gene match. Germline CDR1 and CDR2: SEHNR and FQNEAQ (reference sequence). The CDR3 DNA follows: TGTGCCAGCAGCCACCCCCTCACAGGGGAAATCTACGAGCAGTACTTC. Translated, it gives CASSHPLTGEIYEQYF.

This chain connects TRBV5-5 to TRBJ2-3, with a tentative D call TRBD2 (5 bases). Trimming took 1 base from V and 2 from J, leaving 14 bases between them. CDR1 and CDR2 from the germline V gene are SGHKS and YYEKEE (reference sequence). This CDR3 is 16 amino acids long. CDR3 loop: CASSLMSGSSTDTQYF. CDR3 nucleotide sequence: TGTGCCAGCAGCTTGATGAGCGGCTCGTCCACAGATACGCAGTATTTT.

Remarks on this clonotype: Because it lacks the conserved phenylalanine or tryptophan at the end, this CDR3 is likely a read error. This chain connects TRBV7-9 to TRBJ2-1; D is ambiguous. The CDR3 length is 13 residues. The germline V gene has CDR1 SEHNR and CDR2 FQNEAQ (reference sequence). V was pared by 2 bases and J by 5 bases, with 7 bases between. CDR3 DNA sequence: TGTGCCAGCAGCTTAATACTAAACAATGAGCAGTTCATC. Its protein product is CASSLILNNEQFI.

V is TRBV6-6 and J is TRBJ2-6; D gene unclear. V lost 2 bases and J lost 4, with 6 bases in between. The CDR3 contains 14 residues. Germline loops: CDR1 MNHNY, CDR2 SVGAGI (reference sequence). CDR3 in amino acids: CASSYDAGANVLTF. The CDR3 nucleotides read TGTGCCAGCAGTTACGACGCGGGGGCCAACGTCCTGACTTTC.

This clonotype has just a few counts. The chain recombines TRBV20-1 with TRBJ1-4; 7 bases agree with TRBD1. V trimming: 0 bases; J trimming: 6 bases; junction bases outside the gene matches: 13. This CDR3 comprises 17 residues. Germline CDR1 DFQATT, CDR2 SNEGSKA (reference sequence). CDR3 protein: CSARDADRRQSHEKLFF. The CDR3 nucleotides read TGCAGTGCTAGAGACGCGGACAGGCGGCAGAGCCATGAAAAACTGTTTTTT.

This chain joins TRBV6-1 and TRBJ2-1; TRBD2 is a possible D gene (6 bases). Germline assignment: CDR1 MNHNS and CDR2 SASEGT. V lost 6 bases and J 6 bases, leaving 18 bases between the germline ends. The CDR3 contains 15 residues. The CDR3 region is CASSLDYRNINEQFF. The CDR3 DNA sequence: TGTGCCAGCAGCCTGGACTACCGAAACATCAATGAGCAGTTCTTC.

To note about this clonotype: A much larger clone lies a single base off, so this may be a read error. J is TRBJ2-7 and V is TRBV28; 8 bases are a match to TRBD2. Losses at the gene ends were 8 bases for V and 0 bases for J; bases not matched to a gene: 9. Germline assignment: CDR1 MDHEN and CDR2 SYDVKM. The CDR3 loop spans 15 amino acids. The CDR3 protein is CASGPLADSSYEQYF. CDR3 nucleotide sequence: TGTGCCAGCGGACCACTAGCGGACAGCTCCTACGAGCAGTACTTC.

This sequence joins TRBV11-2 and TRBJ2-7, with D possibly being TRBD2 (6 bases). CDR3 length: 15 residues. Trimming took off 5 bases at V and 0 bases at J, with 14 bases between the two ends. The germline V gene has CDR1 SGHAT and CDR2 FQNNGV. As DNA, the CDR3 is TGTGCCAGCAGCCTCGTAGCGGCCAGCTCCTACGAGCAGTACTTC. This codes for CASSLVAASSYEQYF.